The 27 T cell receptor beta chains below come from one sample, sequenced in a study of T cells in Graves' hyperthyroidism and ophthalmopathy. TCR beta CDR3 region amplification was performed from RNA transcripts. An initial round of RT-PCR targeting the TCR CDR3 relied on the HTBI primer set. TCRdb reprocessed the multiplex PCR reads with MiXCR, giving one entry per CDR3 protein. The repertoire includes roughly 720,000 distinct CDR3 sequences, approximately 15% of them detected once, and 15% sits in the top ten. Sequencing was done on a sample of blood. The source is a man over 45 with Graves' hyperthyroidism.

CDR3 sequence (DNA): TGTGCCAGCAGCTTATATGGGAGCGAGGTAGCTCACTTT. Translated, it gives CASSLYGSEVAHF. The gene calls are TRBV7-2 and TRBJ1-6; no firm D call. Trimming stripped 2 bases from V and 19 bases from J, with 18 bases between. CDR1 and CDR2 (germline): SGHTA, FQGNSA. This CDR3 has 13 amino acids.

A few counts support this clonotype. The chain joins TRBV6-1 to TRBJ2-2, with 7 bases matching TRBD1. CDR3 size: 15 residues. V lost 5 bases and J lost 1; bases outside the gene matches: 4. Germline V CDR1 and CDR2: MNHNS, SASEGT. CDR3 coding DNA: TGTGCCAGCAGTTGGGGACAGAGGAACACCGGGGAGCTGTTTTTT. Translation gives CASSWGQRNTGELFF.

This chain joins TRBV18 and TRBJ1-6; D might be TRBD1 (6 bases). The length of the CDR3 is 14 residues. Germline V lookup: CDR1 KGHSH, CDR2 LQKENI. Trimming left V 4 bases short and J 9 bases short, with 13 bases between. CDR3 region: CASSLDRLPSPLHF. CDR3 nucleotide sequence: TGTGCCAGCTCACTGGACAGACTTCCTTCACCCCTCCACTTT.

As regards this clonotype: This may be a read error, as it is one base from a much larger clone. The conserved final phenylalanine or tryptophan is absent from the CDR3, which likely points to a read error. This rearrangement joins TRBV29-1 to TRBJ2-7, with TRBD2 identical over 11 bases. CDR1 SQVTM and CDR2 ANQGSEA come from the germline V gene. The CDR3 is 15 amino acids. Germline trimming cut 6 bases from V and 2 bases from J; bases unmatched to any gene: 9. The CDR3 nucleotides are TGCAGCGTCTACTTTAGCGGGAGGGAAACCTACGAGCAGTACTCC. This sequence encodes CSVYFSGRETYEQYS.

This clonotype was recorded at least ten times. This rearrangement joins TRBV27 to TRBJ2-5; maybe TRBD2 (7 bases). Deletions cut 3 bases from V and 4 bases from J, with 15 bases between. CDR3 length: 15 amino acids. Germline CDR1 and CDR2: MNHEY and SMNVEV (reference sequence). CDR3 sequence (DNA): TGTGCCAGCAGTTTCGGGGGGCGCTTGGGAGAGACCCAGTACTTC. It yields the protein CASSFGGRLGETQYF.

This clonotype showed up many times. The DNA for the CDR3 is TGTGCCAGCAGCCCCTCCGGGACTAGAGGGGAGACCCAGTACTTC. Translating it yields CASSPSGTRGETQYF. The chain couples TRBV7-3 to TRBJ2-5; 8 positions agree with TRBD2. The CDR3 consists of 15 residues. V shed 5 bases and J 5 bases; nucleotides not matched to a gene: 10. Germline V gene sequence: CDR1 SGHTA, CDR2 FQGTGA.

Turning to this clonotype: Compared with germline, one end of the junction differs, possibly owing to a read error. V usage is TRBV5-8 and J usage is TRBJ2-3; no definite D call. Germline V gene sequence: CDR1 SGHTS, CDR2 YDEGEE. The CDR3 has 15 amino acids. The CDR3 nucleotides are TGCGCCAGCAGCTTACTCCCGGAACCCGCAGATACGCAGTATTTT. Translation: CASSLLPEPADTQYF.

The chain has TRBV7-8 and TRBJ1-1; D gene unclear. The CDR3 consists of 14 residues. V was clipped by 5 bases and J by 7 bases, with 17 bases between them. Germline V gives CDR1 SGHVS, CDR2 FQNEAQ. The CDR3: CASSERGGPLEAFF. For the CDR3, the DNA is TGTGCCAGCAGCGAGCGGGGAGGGCCACTTGAAGCTTTCTTT. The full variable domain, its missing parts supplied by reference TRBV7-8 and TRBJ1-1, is GAGVSQSPRYKVAKRGQDVALRCDPISGHVSLFWYQQALGQGPEFLTYFQNEAQLDKSGLPSDRFFAERPEGSVSTLKIQRTQQEDSAVYLCASSERGGPLEAFFGQGTRLTVV.

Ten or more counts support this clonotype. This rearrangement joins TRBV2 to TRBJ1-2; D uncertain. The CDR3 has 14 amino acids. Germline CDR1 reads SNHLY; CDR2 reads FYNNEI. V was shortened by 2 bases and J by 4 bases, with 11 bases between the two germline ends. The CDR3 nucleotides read TGTGCCAGCAGTGAACATGGGATCGGCTATGGCTACACCTTC. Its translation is CASSEHGIGYGYTF.

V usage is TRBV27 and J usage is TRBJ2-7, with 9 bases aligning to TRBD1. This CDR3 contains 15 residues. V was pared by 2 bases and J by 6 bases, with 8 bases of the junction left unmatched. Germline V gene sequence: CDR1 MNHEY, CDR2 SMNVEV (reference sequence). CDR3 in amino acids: CASSLGTGNLGEQYF. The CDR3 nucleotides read TGTGCCAGCAGTTTAGGGACAGGGAATCTCGGCGAGCAGTACTTC.

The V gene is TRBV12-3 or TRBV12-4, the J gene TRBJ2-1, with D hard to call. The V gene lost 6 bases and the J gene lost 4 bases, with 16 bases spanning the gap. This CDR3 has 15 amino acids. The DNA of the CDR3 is TGTGCCAGCAGACCCATCGGGTCGACATACAATGAGCAGTTCTTC. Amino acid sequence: CASRPIGSTYNEQFF.

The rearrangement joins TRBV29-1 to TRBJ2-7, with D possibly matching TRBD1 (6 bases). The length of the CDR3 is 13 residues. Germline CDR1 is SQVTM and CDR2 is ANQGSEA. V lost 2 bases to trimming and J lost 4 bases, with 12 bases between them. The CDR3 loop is CSVETHRAYEQYF. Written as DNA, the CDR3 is TGCAGCGTTGAAACCCACAGGGCGTACGAGCAGTACTTC.

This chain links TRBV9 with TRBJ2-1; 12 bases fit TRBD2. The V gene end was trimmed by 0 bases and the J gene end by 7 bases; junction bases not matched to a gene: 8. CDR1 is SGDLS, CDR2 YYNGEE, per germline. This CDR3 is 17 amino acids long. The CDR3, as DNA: TGTGCCAGCAGCGTAGATAGGACTAGCGGGAAATGGAATGAGCAGTTCTTC. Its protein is CASSVDRTSGKWNEQFF.

The chain's CDR3 is CATSERRASNQPQHF. Here the CDR3 DNA reads TGTGCCACCAGTGAACGCAGGGCAAGCAATCAGCCCCAGCATTTT. V gene TRBV24-1 combines with J gene TRBJ1-5, with a weak D call TRBD1 (5 bases). The germline V gene encodes CDR1 KGHDR and CDR2 SFDVKD. Trimming pared 4 bases from V and 1 base from J, leaving 10 bases between. This CDR3 has 15 amino acids.

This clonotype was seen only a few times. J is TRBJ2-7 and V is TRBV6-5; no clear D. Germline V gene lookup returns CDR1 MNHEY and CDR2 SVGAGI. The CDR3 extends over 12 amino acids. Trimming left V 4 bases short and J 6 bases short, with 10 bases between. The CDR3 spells CASSSHTSEQYF. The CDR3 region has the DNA TGTGCCAGCAGTTCACACACGTCCGAGCAGTACTTC.

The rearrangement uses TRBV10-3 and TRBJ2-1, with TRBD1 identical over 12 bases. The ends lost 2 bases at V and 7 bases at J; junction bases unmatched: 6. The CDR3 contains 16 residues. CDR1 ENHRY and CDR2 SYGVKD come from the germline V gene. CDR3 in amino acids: CAISEPGQGAPNEQFF. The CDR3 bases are TGTGCCATCAGTGAGCCGGGACAGGGGGCGCCGAATGAGCAGTTCTTC.

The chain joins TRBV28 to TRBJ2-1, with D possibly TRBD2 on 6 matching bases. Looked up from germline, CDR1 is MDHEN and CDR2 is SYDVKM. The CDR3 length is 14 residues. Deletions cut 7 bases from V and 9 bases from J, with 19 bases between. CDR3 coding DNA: TGTGCCAGCACCATGGGGGGACCGCGAGGTGAGCAGTTCTTC. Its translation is CASTMGGPRGEQFF.

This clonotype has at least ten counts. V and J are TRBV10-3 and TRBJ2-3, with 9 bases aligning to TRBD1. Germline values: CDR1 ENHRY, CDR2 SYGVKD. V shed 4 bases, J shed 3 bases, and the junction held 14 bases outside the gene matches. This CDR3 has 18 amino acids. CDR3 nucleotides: TGTGCCATCAGTGCAGACATGGGGACAGGGAGGGGTACAGATACGCAGTATTTT. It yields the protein CAISADMGTGRGTDTQYF.

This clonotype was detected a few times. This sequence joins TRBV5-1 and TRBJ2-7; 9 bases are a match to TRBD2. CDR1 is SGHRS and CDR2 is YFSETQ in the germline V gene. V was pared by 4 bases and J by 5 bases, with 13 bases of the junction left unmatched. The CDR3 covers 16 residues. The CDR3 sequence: CASSIRAGTSFHEQYF. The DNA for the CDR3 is TGCGCCAGCAGCATAAGGGCCGGGACTAGCTTCCACGAGCAGTACTTC.

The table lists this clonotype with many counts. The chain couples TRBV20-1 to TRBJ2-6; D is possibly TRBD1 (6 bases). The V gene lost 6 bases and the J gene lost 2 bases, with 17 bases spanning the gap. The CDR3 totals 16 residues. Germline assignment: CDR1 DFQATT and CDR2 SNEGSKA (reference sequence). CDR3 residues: CSAPRTARTGANVLTF. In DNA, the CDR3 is TGCAGTGCCCCCCGGACAGCCCGCACTGGGGCCAACGTCCTGACTTTC.

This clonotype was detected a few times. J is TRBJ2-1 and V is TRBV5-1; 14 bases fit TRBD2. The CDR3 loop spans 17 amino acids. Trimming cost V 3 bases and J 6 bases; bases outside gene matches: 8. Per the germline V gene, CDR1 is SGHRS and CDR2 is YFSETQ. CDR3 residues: CASSWGRLAGGLNEQFF. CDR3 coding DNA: TGCGCCAGCAGCTGGGGGCGACTAGCGGGAGGGCTCAATGAGCAGTTCTTC.

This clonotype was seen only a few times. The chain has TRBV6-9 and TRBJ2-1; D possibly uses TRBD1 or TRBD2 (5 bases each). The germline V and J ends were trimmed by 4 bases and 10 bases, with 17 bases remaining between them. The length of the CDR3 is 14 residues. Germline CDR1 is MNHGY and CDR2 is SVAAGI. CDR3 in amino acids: CASSWDPGSDEQFF. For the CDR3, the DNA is TGTGCCAGCAGTTGGGACCCCGGGTCGGACGAGCAGTTCTTC.

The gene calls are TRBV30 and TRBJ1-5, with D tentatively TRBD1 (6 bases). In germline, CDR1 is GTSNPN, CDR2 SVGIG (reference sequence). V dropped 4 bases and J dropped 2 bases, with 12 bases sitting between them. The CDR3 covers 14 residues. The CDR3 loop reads CAWNGGRGNQPQHF. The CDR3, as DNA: TGTGCCTGGAATGGGGGCAGGGGCAATCAGCCCCAGCATTTT.

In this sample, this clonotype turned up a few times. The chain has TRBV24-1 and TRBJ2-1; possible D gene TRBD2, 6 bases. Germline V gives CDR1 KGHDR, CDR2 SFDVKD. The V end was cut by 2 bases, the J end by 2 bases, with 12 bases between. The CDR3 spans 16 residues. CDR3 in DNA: TGTGCCACCAGTGATTCTGGGGCTAGCGCCTACAATGAGCAGTTCTTC. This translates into CATSDSGASAYNEQFF.

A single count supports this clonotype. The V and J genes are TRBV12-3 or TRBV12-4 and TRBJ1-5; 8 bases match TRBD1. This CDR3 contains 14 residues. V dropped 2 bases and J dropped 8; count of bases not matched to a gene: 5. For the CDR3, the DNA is TGTGCCAGCAGTTTAACAGGGGGTCGGAAGCCCCAGCATTTT. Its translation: CASSLTGGRKPQHF.

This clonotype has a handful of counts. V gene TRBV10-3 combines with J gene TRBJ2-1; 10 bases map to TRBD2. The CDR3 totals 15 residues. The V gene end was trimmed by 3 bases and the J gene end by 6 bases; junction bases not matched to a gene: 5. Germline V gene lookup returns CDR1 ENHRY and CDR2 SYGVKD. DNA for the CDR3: TGTGCCATCAGTGAAGGTGTAGCGGGAGGCAATGAGCAGTTCTTC. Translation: CAISEGVAGGNEQFF.

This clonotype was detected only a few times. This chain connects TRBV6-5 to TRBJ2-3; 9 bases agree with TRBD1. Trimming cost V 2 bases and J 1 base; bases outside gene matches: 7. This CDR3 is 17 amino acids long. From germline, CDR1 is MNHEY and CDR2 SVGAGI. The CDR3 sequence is CASSYDPTGGRTDTQYF. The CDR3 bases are TGTGCCAGCAGTTACGATCCGACAGGGGGACGCACAGATACGCAGTATTTT.